These 4 T cell receptor beta chains were sequenced from one sample in a study of graft-versus-host responses after intestinal transplantation. Sequencing used immunoSEQ multiplex PCR; TCRdb keeps in-frame clones, though not all of them. The sample yields about 86,000 clones, about 87% seen once. The antigens for these receptors are not known. The material was unstimulated CD4+ T cells sorted from spleen or lymph node cells, obtained before transplant. Receptors originate from a human donor who was the organ donor for an intestinal transplant.

This chain joins TRBV5-8 and TRBJ2-3; possible D gene TRBD1, 5 bases. The V gene lost 2 bases and the J gene lost 2 bases, with 9 bases spanning the gap. Germline V gene sequence: CDR1 SGHTS, CDR2 YDEGEE. This CDR3 region has 14 residues. The CDR3 sequence: CASSLGVITDTQYF. The CDR3, as DNA: TGTGCCAGCAGCTTAGGGGTTATCACAGATACGCAGTATTTT.

The rearrangement uses TRBV28 and TRBJ1-1, with a possible D match to TRBD1 (6 bases). V shed 4 bases and J shed 0 bases, with 15 bases lying between them. The germline CDR1 and CDR2 sequences are MDHEN and SYDVKM. The CDR3 has 16 amino acids. CDR3 DNA sequence: TGTGCCAGCAGTTGGTTGGTGGGGGCCATGAACACTGAAGCTTTCTTT. Translating gives CASSWLVGAMNTEAFF.

The chain links TRBV7-2 to TRBJ2-7; D gene ambiguous. Germline V gives CDR1 SGHTA, CDR2 FQGNSA. Trimming pared 7 bases from V and 3 bases from J, leaving 7 bases between. The CDR3 contains 11 residues. CDR3 sequence (DNA): TGTGCCAGCACCCTCTACTACGAGCAGTACTTC. The encoded protein is CASTLYYEQYF.

This clone was found once. The chain recombines TRBV7-3 with TRBJ1-6; TRBD1 matches 11 bases. This CDR3 is built from 18 residues. The germline gives CDR1 SGHTA, CDR2 FQGTGA. V shed 5 bases and J 8 bases; nucleotides not matched to a gene: 14. CDR3 sequence: CASSLRGTGGLGYSPLHF. In DNA, the CDR3 is TGTGCCAGCAGCCTTCGGGGGACAGGGGGGCTAGGGTATTCACCCCTCCACTTT. The full variable domain, completed using reference TRBV7-3 and TRBJ1-6, is GAGVSQTPSNKVTEKGKYVELRCDPISGHTALYWYRQSLGQGPEFLIYFQGTGAADDSGLPNDRFFAVRPEGSVSTLKIQRTERGDSAVYLCASSLRGTGGLGYSPLHFGNGTRLTVT.